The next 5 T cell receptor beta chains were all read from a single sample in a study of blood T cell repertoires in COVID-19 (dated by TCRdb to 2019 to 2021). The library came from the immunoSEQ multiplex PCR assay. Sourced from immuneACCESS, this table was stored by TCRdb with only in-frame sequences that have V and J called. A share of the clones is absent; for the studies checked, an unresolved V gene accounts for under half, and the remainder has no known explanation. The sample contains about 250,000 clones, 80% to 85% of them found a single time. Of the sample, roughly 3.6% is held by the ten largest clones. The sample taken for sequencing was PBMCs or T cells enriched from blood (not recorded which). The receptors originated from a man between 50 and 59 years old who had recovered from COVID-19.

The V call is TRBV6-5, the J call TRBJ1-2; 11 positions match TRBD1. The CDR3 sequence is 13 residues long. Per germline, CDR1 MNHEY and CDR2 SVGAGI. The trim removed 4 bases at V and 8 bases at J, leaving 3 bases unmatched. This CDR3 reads CASSFGTGGGYTF. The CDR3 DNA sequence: TGTGCCAGCAGTTTCGGGACAGGGGGAGGCTACACCTTC.

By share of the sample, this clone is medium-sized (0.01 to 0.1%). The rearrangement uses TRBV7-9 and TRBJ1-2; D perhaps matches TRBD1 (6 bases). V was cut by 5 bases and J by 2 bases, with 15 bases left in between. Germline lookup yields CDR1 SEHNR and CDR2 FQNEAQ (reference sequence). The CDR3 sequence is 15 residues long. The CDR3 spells CASSPLAGENYGYTF. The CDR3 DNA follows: TGTGCCAGCAGCCCACTCGCAGGGGAGAACTATGGCTACACCTTC.

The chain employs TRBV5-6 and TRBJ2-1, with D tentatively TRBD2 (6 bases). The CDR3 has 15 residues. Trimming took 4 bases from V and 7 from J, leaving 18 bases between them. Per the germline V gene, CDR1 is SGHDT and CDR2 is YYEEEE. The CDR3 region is CASSITSPPLNEQFF. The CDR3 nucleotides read TGTGCCAGCAGCATCACTAGCCCGCCTTTGAATGAGCAGTTCTTC.

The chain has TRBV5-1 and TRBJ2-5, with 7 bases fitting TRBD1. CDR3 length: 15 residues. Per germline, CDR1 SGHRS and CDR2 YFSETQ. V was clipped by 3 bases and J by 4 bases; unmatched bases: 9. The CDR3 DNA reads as TGCGCCAGCAGCTCGACCCCAGGGGGTCGAGAGACCCAGTACTTC. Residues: CASSSTPGGRETQYF.

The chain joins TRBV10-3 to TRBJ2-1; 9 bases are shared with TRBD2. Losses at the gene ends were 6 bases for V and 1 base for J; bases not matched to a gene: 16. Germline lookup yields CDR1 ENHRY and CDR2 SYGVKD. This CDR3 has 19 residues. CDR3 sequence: CAIRGDGSGRGRSYNEQFF. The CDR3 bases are TGTGCCATCAGGGGAGATGGTAGCGGGAGAGGAAGGTCCTACAATGAGCAGTTCTTC.